This T cell receptor (beta chain) came from a study of blood T cell repertoires in COVID-19. The repertoire was sequenced with immunoSEQ multiplex PCR; TCRdb's copy has only in-frame clones and lacks some. The sample has about 380,000 clones; approximately 90% are singletons. The CDR3 extends over 14 amino acids. Germline lookup yields CDR1 MNHEY and CDR2 SVGAGI. The germline V and J ends were trimmed by 10 bases and 6 bases, with 16 bases remaining between them. The sequenced sample was PBMCs or T cells enriched from blood (not recorded which). This chain uses TRBV6-5 with TRBJ1-6, with TRBD1 as a possible D gene (5 bases). This receptor was taken from a woman aged 18-29 years who had recovered from COVID-19. Here the CDR3 reads CATSTGEINSPLHF. The DNA for the CDR3 is TGTGCCACCTCAACGGGGGAAATTAATTCACCCCTCCACTTT.